Sequencing of this T cell receptor beta chain was carried out in a study of T cell responses to AZD1222 COVID-19 vaccine. This clone appeared once. What it binds is unknown. The length of the CDR3 is 14 residues. The germline V gene encodes CDR1 SGHNT and CDR2 YYREEE (reference sequence). The V end lost 4 bases, the J end lost 3 bases, and 13 bases lay between the germline ends. The table came from immunoSEQ multiplex PCR; TCRdb's copy has only in-frame clones and leaves some out. Of about 120,000 clones listed, approximately 83% are singletons. General study findings and limits: The study identified only six AZD1222 recipients as seropositive at baseline. White British people made up most donors, females outnumbered males, and clonal diversity was possibly underestimated. With two AZD1222 doses given, Spike-specific TCR breadth and depth both rose.

This sequence originates from an adult in good health. The specimen was peripheral blood, collected on day 0 of MenACWY control vaccination. The chain links TRBV5-4 to TRBJ2-5, with a tentative D call TRBD2 (7 bases). The CDR3: CASSLQGTKETQYF. The CDR3 bases are TGTGCCAGCAGCCTCCAGGGGACTAAAGAGACCCAGTACTTC.